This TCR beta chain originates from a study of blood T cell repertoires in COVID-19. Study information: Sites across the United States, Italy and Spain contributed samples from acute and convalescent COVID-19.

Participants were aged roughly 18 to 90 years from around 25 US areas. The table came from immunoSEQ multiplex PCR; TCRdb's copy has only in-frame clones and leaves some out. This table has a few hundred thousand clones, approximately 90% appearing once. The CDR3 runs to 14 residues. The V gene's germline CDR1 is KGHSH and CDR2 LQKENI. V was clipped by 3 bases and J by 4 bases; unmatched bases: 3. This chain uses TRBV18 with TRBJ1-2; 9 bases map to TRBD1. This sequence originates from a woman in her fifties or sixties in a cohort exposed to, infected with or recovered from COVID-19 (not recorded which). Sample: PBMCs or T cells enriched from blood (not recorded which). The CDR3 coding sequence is TGTGCCAGCTCACCTTCGACAGGGGGCTATGGCTACACCTTC. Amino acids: CASSPSTGGYGYTF.